The 26 T cell receptor beta chains given below trace back to one sample, sequenced in a study of beta chain features in type 1 diabetes (dated by TCRdb to 2017 to 2018). Library generation was performed with the immunoSEQ multiplex PCR assay. The entire isolated RNA was reverse transcribed using the High Capacity cDNA Reverse Transcription Kit, and thus expressed TCRB transcripts were sequenced. TCRdb took this table from immuneACCESS and kept in-frame rearrangements with V and J called. Such tables lack part of the clones; where checked against another copy, unresolved V genes explain under half of the gap, and the rest is unexplained. The sample profile shows under 200,000 clones; approximately 8.4% of them were found once. Together, the top ten hold under 2.5% of the sample. The specimen sequenced was central memory CD4+ T cells from blood. The origin of the receptors is a young woman in good health.

This clone was counted between two and nine times. V is TRBV6-5 and J is TRBJ1-3; D not resolved. V lost 6 bases to trimming and J lost 4 bases, with 10 bases between them. Looked up from germline, CDR1 is MNHEY and CDR2 is SVGAGI. This CDR3 comprises 13 residues. CDR3 loop: CASRYSEGNTIYF. The CDR3 DNA sequence: TGTGCCAGCAGATACAGCGAAGGAAACACCATATATTTT.

This clone showed up just a few times. This chain links TRBV9 with TRBJ2-7; tentative D call: TRBD2 (6 bases). V was clipped by 2 bases and J by 4 bases, with 13 bases between them. The CDR3 loop spans 14 amino acids. The germline gives CDR1 SGDLS, CDR2 YYNGEE. The CDR3 loop reads CASSVGRNSYEQYF. DNA for the CDR3: TGTGCCAGCAGCGTTGGGAGGAACAGTTACGAGCAGTACTTC.

This clone came up a few times. The rearrangement joins TRBV4-3 to TRBJ1-1; 9 nucleotides align to TRBD1. Unmatched junction bases numbered 9, after V lost 9 bases and J lost 7 bases. From germline, CDR1 is LGHNA and CDR2 YSLEER. The CDR3 loop spans 13 amino acids. The CDR3 nucleotides are TGCGCCAGTAGCAGGGACAGGGCCCTTGAAGCTTTCTTT. It yields the protein CASSRDRALEAFF.

This clone was found a few times. The sample holds other DNA sequences that translate to the same CDR3. The chain couples TRBV9 to TRBJ2-5; maybe TRBD2 (7 bases). This CDR3 has 13 residues. Germline V lookup: CDR1 SGDLS, CDR2 YYNGEE. Trimming took off 1 base at V and 5 bases at J, with 9 bases between the two ends. The DNA of the CDR3 is TGTGCCAGCAGCGTAAGGGGGGGGGAGACCCAGTACTTC. Translation gives CASSVRGGETQYF.

This clone was observed a few times. The chain has TRBV7-2 and TRBJ1-5; 9 bases match TRBD1. The CDR3 spans 15 residues. Germline loops: CDR1 SGHTA, CDR2 FQGNSA. The junction had 10 bases not matched to a gene; V was cut back by 5 bases and J by 8 bases. The chain's CDR3 is CASSTRQGGLEPQHF. The CDR3 DNA reads TGTGCCAGCAGCACAAGACAGGGGGGCTTAGAGCCCCAGCATTTT. Using reference TRBV7-2 and TRBJ1-5 for the parts outside the CDR3, the full variable domain is GAGVSQSPSNKVTEKGKDVELRCDPISGHTALYWYRQSLGQGLEFLIYFQGNSAPDKSGLPSDRFSAERTGGSVSTLTIQRTQQEDSAVYLCASSTRQGGLEPQHFGDGTRLSIL.

This clone occurred a few times. The gene calls are TRBV6-6 and TRBJ1-2; TRBD1 aligns across 8 bases. V gave up 6 bases and J gave up 6 bases; unmatched junction bases: 9. The germline V gene encodes CDR1 MNHNY and CDR2 SVGAGI (reference sequence). This CDR3 has 14 residues. Here the CDR3 reads CASSPMDRVHGYTF. Written as DNA, the CDR3 is TGTGCCAGCAGCCCGATGGACAGGGTACATGGCTACACCTTC.

This clone was recorded at least ten times. V usage is TRBV19 and J usage is TRBJ2-2; 10 bases align to TRBD1. Trimming at V came to 8 bases and at J to 4 bases, leaving 4 bases not matched to a gene. The CDR3 runs to 14 residues. Germline V gene data show CDR1 as LNHDA and CDR2 as SQIVND (reference sequence). The CDR3 sequence is CASRGTGVTGELFF. As DNA, the CDR3 is TGTGCCAGTCGCGGGACAGGGGTCACCGGGGAGCTGTTTTTT.

This chain joins TRBV6-1 and TRBJ2-3; maybe TRBD2 (5 bases). The ends were cut back, 10 bases at V and 4 bases at J, with 12 bases in the middle. Germline values: CDR1 MNHNS, CDR2 SASEGT. This CDR3 contains 12 residues. This chain's CDR3 is CAIGLASDTQYF. The CDR3, as DNA: TGTGCCATCGGGCTAGCCTCAGATACGCAGTATTTT.

The chain joins TRBV2 to TRBJ1-2; D is undetermined. The CDR3 consists of 11 residues. Germline CDR1 and CDR2: SNHLY and FYNNEI. The V gene lost 7 bases and the J gene lost 4 bases, with 7 bases spanning the gap. CDR3: CASTRLYGYTF. The CDR3, as DNA: TGTGCCAGCACCCGACTCTATGGCTACACCTTC.

There are a few counts of this clone. CDR3 sequence reads: CASSQGQEATIYF. As DNA, the CDR3 is TGTGCCAGCAGCCAAGGACAGGAAGCCACCATATATTTT. The chain carries TRBV4-2 and TRBJ1-3; D possibly corresponds to TRBD1 (6 bases). Trimming removed 1 base at V and 9 bases at J, with 10 bases between. Germline assignment: CDR1 LGHNA and CDR2 YNFKEQ. This CDR3 is 13 amino acids long.

A remark on this clone: Compared with germline, one end of the junction differs, possibly owing to a read error. The V and J genes are TRBV7-7 and TRBJ2-5; 8 bases fit TRBD2. The CDR3 spans 16 residues. Looked up from germline, CDR1 is SSHAT and CDR2 is FNYEAQ (reference sequence). The CDR3 here is CASSLAPGGGQETQYF. CDR3 nucleotide sequence: TGTGCTAGCAGCTTAGCGCCCGGCGGGGGGCAAGAGACCCAGTACTTC.

This clone has only a few counts. This chain links TRBV18 with TRBJ1-3; D gene ambiguous. V lost 1 base, J lost 1 base, and 5 bases lay in between. CDR3 length: 14 amino acids. CDR1 KGHSH and CDR2 LQKENI come from the germline V gene. Here the CDR3 DNA reads TGTGCCAGCTCACCACAGGAGTCTGGAAACACCATATATTTT. Protein product: CASSPQESGNTIYF.

This clone has only a few counts. The chain joins TRBV7-2 to TRBJ2-6; possible D gene TRBD2, 5 bases. In germline, CDR1 is SGHTA, CDR2 FQGNSA. The CDR3 covers 17 residues. Trimming removed 2 bases from V and 0 bases from J, with 11 bases in between. The CDR3 region is CASSLYGESSGANVLTF. The CDR3 nucleotides are TGTGCCAGCAGCTTATATGGGGAGTCCTCTGGGGCCAACGTCCTGACTTTC. Full variable domain (remainder filled in from reference TRBV7-2 and TRBJ2-6): GAGVSQSPSNKVTEKGKDVELRCDPISGHTALYWYRQSLGQGLEFLIYFQGNSAPDKSGLPSDRFSAERTGGSVSTLTIQRTQQEDSAVYLCASSLYGESSGANVLTFGAGSRLTVL.

This sequence joins TRBV15 and TRBJ2-5; TRBD1 agrees at 10 bases. The germline CDR1 and CDR2 sequences are LNHNV and YYDKDF (reference sequence). V lost 8 bases to trimming and J lost 5 bases; unmatched junction nucleotides: 17. This CDR3 spans 17 amino acids. CDR3 in DNA: TGTGCCACCGATTCCGGGACAGGGGTGCCTAGCAGGGAGACCCAGTACTTC. Translating it yields CATDSGTGVPSRETQYF. Supplemented by reference TRBV15 and TRBJ2-5, the full variable domain reads DAMVIQNPRYQVTQFGKPVTLSCSQTLNHNVMYWYQQKSSQAPKLLFHYYDKDFNNEADTPDNFQSRRPNTSFCFLDIRSPGLGDTAMYLCATDSGTGVPSRETQYFGPGTRLLVL.

This clone has just a few counts. The genes are TRBV5-1 and TRBJ2-1; TRBD2 matches at 10 bases. CDR1 is SGHRS and CDR2 is YFSETQ in the germline V gene. The length of the CDR3 is 15 residues. V dropped 4 bases and J dropped 6; count of bases not matched to a gene: 7. This CDR3 is CASSPPGLASNEQFF. CDR3 nucleotide sequence: TGCGCCAGCAGCCCCCCGGGACTAGCGTCCAATGAGCAGTTCTTC. The full variable domain, in which reference TRBV5-1 and TRBJ2-1 provide the parts outside the CDR3, is KAGVTQTPRYLIKTRGQQVTLSCSPISGHRSVSWYQQTPGQGLQFLFEYFSETQRNKGNFPGRFSGRQFSNSRSEMNVSTLELGDSALYLCASSPPGLASNEQFFGPGTRLTVL.

This clone was picked up a small number of times. For the CDR3, the DNA is TGTGCCAGCAGTTACACAGGGGGTACTGAGACCCAGTACTTC. As protein: CASSYTGGTETQYF. The V and J genes are TRBV6-5 and TRBJ2-5; 8 nucleotides match TRBD1. The CDR3 is 14 residues long. Germline V lookup: CDR1 MNHEY, CDR2 SVGAGI. The V gene end was trimmed by 2 bases and the J gene end by 5 bases; junction bases not matched to a gene: 4.

This clone was observed a few times. This chain joins TRBV18 and TRBJ1-5, with D perhaps TRBD1 (5 bases). The V end lost 0 bases, the J end lost 5 bases, and 17 bases lay between the germline ends. Germline loops: CDR1 KGHSH, CDR2 LQKENI. The CDR3 has 17 residues. The CDR3 region has the DNA TGTGCCAGCTCACCACCGAGGTCAGGGATAGGCCATCAGCCCCAGCATTTT. Protein sequence: CASSPPRSGIGHQPQHF. Full variable domain (rest looked up from reference TRBV18 and TRBJ1-5): NAGVMQNPRHLVRRRGQEARLRCSPMKGHSHVYWYRQLPEEGLKFMVYLQKENIIDESGMPKERFSAEFPKEGPSILRIQQVVRGDSAAYFCASSPPRSGIGHQPQHFGDGTRLSIL.

This clone showed up just a few times. The chain carries TRBV12-1 and TRBJ2-7; the D call TRBD2 from the table was never checked on the DNA. TRBV12-1 is shown as a pseudogene. The CDR3 covers 13 residues. CDR3 sequence reads: CASRRGAAMGQYF. The CDR3 nucleotides are TGTGCCAGCCGACGGGGGGCCGCTATGGGGCAGTACTTC.

The chain uses TRBV4-2 and TRBJ1-1; 10 bases are a match to TRBD1. The germline V gene encodes CDR1 LGHNA and CDR2 YNFKEQ. The V segment lost 1 base and the J segment 3 bases; nucleotides outside the gene matches: 5. The CDR3 loop spans 16 amino acids. In DNA form, the CDR3 reads TGTGCCAGCAGCCAAGGGACAGGGGGTGGCTACACTGAAGCTTTCTTT. Amino acid sequence: CASSQGTGGGYTEAFF.

The chain joins TRBV7-9 to TRBJ1-2; D may be TRBD1 (6 bases). The CDR3 is made up of 14 amino acids. The V end was cut by 1 base, the J end by 6 bases, with 12 bases between. Germline V gene sequence: CDR1 SEHNR, CDR2 FQNEAQ (reference sequence). CDR3 DNA sequence: TGTGCCAGCAGCTTAGTTCCAGGGGCTCATGGCTACACCTTC. Protein sequence: CASSLVPGAHGYTF.

This clone came up a few times. Compared with germline, one end of the junction differs, possibly owing to a read error. V is TRBV6-5 and J is TRBJ2-7, with 11 positions matching TRBD2. The CDR3 runs 12 residues. Germline V gives CDR1 MNHEY, CDR2 SVGAGI. CDR3 sequence reads: CASSSNSGRADF. The CDR3, as DNA: TGTGCCAGCAGCTCCAATAGCGGGAGGGCCGACTTC.

This chain uses TRBV7-2 with TRBJ2-3; possible D gene TRBD1, 6 bases. Trimming pared 7 bases from V and 2 bases from J, leaving 16 bases between. Per the germline V gene, CDR1 is SGHTA and CDR2 is FQGNSA. There are 15 residues in the CDR3. CDR3 nucleotides: TGTGCCAGCACCTCCCCAGGGGACAACACAGATACGCAGTATTTT. Its protein product is CASTSPGDNTDTQYF.

The chain couples TRBV1 to TRBJ1-1; the table's TRBD1 call for D was not verified on the DNA. TRBV1 is marked as a pseudogene. This CDR3 spans 13 amino acids. The CDR3 sequence is CTSGDRVNTEAFF. CDR3 sequence (DNA): TGCACCAGCGGCGACAGGGTGAACACTGAAGCTTTCTTT.

The chain employs TRBV27 and TRBJ1-2; perhaps TRBD1 as D (6 bases). Germline values: CDR1 MNHEY, CDR2 SMNVEV (reference sequence). This CDR3 has 15 residues. Trimming removed 2 bases at V and 4 bases at J, with 14 bases between. Here the CDR3 reads CASSLGFRGGYGYTF. CDR3 DNA: TGTGCCAGCAGTTTAGGATTCAGGGGCGGCTATGGCTACACCTTC.

V is TRBV7-9 and J is TRBJ1-2; tentative D call: TRBD1 (6 bases). CDR1 is SEHNR, CDR2 FQNEAQ, per germline (reference sequence). The V gene lost 5 bases and the J gene lost 1 base, with 14 bases spanning the gap. CDR3 length equals 15 residues. In DNA, the CDR3 is TGTGCCAGCAGCATGAACAGGGCGTTTAACTATGGCTACACCTTC. Translated: CASSMNRAFNYGYTF.

This clone was seen a few times. The genes are TRBV6-1 and TRBJ2-5; 7 bases line up with TRBD2. The CDR3 totals 15 residues. From germline, CDR1 is MNHNS and CDR2 SASEGT. Trimming removed 3 bases from V and 2 bases from J; junction bases left unmatched: 6. CDR3 nucleotide sequence: TGTGCCAGCAGTGACGGCGGGAGAAAGCAAGAGACCCAGTACTTC. Protein product: CASSDGGRKQETQYF.